These T cell receptor beta chains were read from a single sample in a study of vaccination effects on CD4 cells after COVID-19. The protocol was immunoSEQ multiplex PCR, while the TCRdb copy is restricted to in-frame clones and leaves out a portion. The sample holds around 22,000 clones; roughly 76% are singletons and the top ten take 9% to 9.5%. No antigens are known for them. Sequenced here: CD4+ T cells from PBMCs cultured with HCoV-229E spike peptides, sampled after COVID-19 vaccination. The receptor set was obtained from a human donor who received a COVID-19 vaccine. Each CDR3 is given with its conserved first and last residue. D genes are given only for firm matches. Where a row states a size, it is once, few, many or the class of an expanded clone; other rows omit it.

TRBV14	TRBD1	TRBJ2-2	NA	TGTGCCAGCAGCCAGTTTACAGGGGGCGCAGGCGGGGAGCTGTTTTTT	CASSQFTGGAGGELFF
TRBV18	NA	TRBJ1-4	NA	TGTGCCAGCTCAATTGCAACTAATGAAAAACTGTTTTTT	CASSIATNEKLFF
TRBV19	NA	TRBJ2-2	NA	TGTGCCAGTAGTGGCAGGGGTTCGCCCGGGGAGCTGTTTTTT	CASSGRGSPGELFF
TRBV7-4	TRBD1	TRBJ1-4	NA	TGTGCCAGCAGCTTGCCCCGACAGGGCACAACTAATGAAAAACTGTTTTTT	CASSLPRQGTTNEKLFF
TRBV14	TRBD1	TRBJ1-1	NA	TGTGCCAGCAGCCGGGACAGGGGGAACACTGAAGCTTTCTTT	CASSRDRGNTEAFF
TRBV12-3/TRBV12-4	NA	TRBJ1-4	NA	TGTGCCAGCACCAGGGGAGGCCGGGAAAAACTGTTTTTT	CASTRGGREKLFF
TRBV7-9	NA	TRBJ2-1	NA	TGTGCCAGCAGCGCTACTTACGATGAGCAGTTCTTC	CASSATYDEQFF
TRBV5-1	TRBD2	TRBJ2-3	NA	TGCGCCAGCAGCTTTAGCGGGGATAGCACAGATACGCAGTATTTT	CASSFSGDSTDTQYF
TRBV19	NA	TRBJ2-2	NA	TGTGCCAGTAGTACGGGGGTAAACACCGGGGAGCTGTTTTTT	CASSTGVNTGELFF
TRBV5-1	TRBD1	TRBJ2-7	NA	TGCGCCAGCAGCTTGGGGACAGGGATGTCATACGAGCAGTACTTC	CASSLGTGMSYEQYF
TRBV12-3/TRBV12-4	NA	TRBJ2-7	NA	TGTGCCAGCAGTTGGCGGTTCTCCTACGAGCAGTACTTC	CASSWRFSYEQYF
TRBV27	TRBD2	TRBJ2-1	few	TGTGCCAGCAGCGAACTAGCGGCCTACAATGAGCAGTTCTTC	CASSELAAYNEQFF
TRBV6-1	NA	TRBJ1-2	NA	TGTGCCAGCAGTGAATTTCCAGGGCCGGGAGGCTACACCTTC	CASSEFPGPGGYTF
TRBV7-9	NA	TRBJ2-6	NA	TGTGCCAGCAGCTCGTCTCCCGGGGCGTCTTCTGGCGCCAACGTCCTGACTTTC	CASSSSPGASSGANVLTF
TRBV5-1	TRBD2	TRBJ2-2	NA	TGCGCCAGCAGCTTGAACAAGAAAACTAGCGGAGCGAACACCGGGGAGCTGTTTTTT	CASSLNKKTSGANTGELFF
TRBV12-3/TRBV12-4	NA	TRBJ1-1	once	TGTGCCAGCAGTTTGGAGGGGGACACTGAAGCTTTCTTT	CASSLEGDTEAFF
TRBV21-1	NA	TRBJ2-5	NA	TGTGCCAGCAGCTCGCCCGCCCAGCCGTACCAAGAGACCCAGTACTTC	CASSSPAQPYQETQYF
TRBV19	NA	TRBJ1-2	NA	TGTGCCAGCAGAGGACGAAGACAGGCTCAGTACGAGGTCAGCTACACCTTC	CASRGRRQAQYEVSYTF
TRBV7-2	NA	TRBJ1-3	NA	TGTGCCAGCAGCTTATTCCACTCTGGAAACACCATATATTTT	CASSLFHSGNTIYF
TRBV5-1	TRBD1	TRBJ2-7	NA	TGCGCCAGCAGTTTGCCGGGGACAGGGGGTTGGTCCTACGAGCAGTACTTC	CASSLPGTGGWSYEQYF
TRBV24-1	NA	TRBJ2-5	once	TGTGCCACCAGTTCGGAGACCCAGTACTTC	CATSSETQYF
TRBV5-4	NA	TRBJ2-2	few	TGTGCCAGCAGCTGGGACACCGGGGAGCTGTTTTTT	CASSWDTGELFF
TRBV7-9	NA	TRBJ2-1	NA	TGTGCCAGCCAACGTTTTTGGTCCCCTGAGCAGTTCTTC	CASQRFWSPEQFF
TRBV3-1/TRBV3-2	NA	TRBJ2-5	NA	TGTGCCAGCAGCCAAGAATTCGGGCAGGGTCCCCTAAGTGAGTCCCAGTACTTC	CASSQEFGQGPLSESQYF
TRBV11-3	NA	TRBJ2-3	NA	TGTGCCAGCAGCTTAGAATTCAGAGATACGCAGTATTTT	CASSLEFRDTQYF
TRBV7-2	NA	TRBJ2-3	NA	TGTGCCAGCAGCTTCGGCTGGGGCGATACGCAGTATTTT	CASSFGWGDTQYF
TRBV4-1	TRBD2	TRBJ2-1	NA	TGCGCCAGCAGCCCTAGCGGGAGTAATTACAATGAGCAGTTCTTC	CASSPSGSNYNEQFF
TRBV7-9	NA	TRBJ2-1	NA	TGTGCCAGCAGCTCGTCCCGTGGCAATGAGCAGTTCTTC	CASSSSRGNEQFF
TRBV4-2	NA	TRBJ1-3	NA	TGTGCCAGCAGCCAAGAGGGGGGGGTCTCTGGAAACACCATATATTTT	CASSQEGGVSGNTIYF
TRBV3-1/TRBV3-2	NA	TRBJ2-2	NA	TGTGCCAGCAGCCAATGGCAACAGTCCCACACCAACACCGGGGAGCTGTTTTTT	CASSQWQQSHTNTGELFF
TRBV3-1/TRBV3-2	NA	TRBJ1-3	NA	TGTGCCAGCAGCCACACGGCAAGCTCTGGAAACACCATATATTTT	CASSHTASSGNTIYF
TRBV24-1	NA	TRBJ2-6	NA	TGTGCCACCAGTGATTTCCTAGCAGCTGGGGCCAACGTCCTGACTTTC	CATSDFLAAGANVLTF
TRBV19	NA	TRBJ2-7	NA	TGTGCCAGTAGTATCAATATGGCTGTTTACTACGAGCAGTACTTC	CASSINMAVYYEQYF
TRBV6-6	NA	TRBJ1-3	NA	TGTGCCAGCATGAGTAGGCAGGGACCCTCTGGAAACACCATATATTTT	CASMSRQGPSGNTIYF
TRBV20-1	NA	TRBJ1-2	NA	TGCAGTGCTAGTGGTAGGGCCTATGGCTACACCTTC	CSASGRAYGYTF
TRBV5-1	TRBD1	TRBJ1-1	NA	TGCGCCAGCAGCTTGGAGGGACAGGGCACTGAAGCTTTCTTT	CASSLEGQGTEAFF
TRBV10-1	NA	TRBJ2-5	NA	TGCGCCAGCAGTGATGGGGCAGAAACTCAAGAGACCCAGTACTTC	CASSDGAETQETQYF
TRBV3-1/TRBV3-2	NA	TRBJ2-3	NA	TGTGCCAGCAGCCAAGCGCTGACCTCTAGCACAGATACGCAGTATTTT	CASSQALTSSTDTQYF
TRBV5-1	NA	TRBJ2-7	NA	TGCGCCAGCAGCTTAACGTCAGGGTTCTACGAGCAGTACTTC	CASSLTSGFYEQYF
TRBV11-1	TRBD2	TRBJ2-1	once	TGTGCCAGCAGCATAAGCGGGAGTAGGTACAATGAGCAGTTCTTC	CASSISGSRYNEQFF
TRBV5-5	NA	TRBJ1-5	NA	TGTGCCAGCAGGGCTGCAGGGGTACGCTCGAATCAGCCCCAGCATTTT	CASRAAGVRSNQPQHF
TRBV18	NA	TRBJ2-3	medium-sized	TGTGCCAGCTCACGGGATTTTCTTAGCACAGATACGCAGTATTTT	CASSRDFLSTDTQYF
TRBV6-4	TRBD1	TRBJ2-2	NA	TGTGCCAGCAGTGAAGAACAGGGGCCCGGGGAGCTGTTTTTT	CASSEEQGPGELFF
TRBV6-5	NA	TRBJ1-1	NA	TGTGCCAGCAGTTACTCGACAGGAAACACTGAAGCTTTCTTT	CASSYSTGNTEAFF
TRBV10-2	NA	TRBJ1-5	few	TGCGCCACCTCCGATCCAGGGGAAAATCAGCCCCAGCATTTT	CATSDPGENQPQHF
TRBV29-1	TRBD1	TRBJ1-2	few	TGCGGAACCGGGACAGGGCGCCTCGGGGGCTACACCTTC	CGTGTGRLGGYTF
TRBV7-2	TRBD1	TRBJ2-1	NA	TGTGCCAGCAGCTCGGGACAGGGGTACTACAATGAGCAGTTCTTC	CASSSGQGYYNEQFF
TRBV4-1	TRBD1	TRBJ1-4	few	TGCGCCAGCAGCCAATTTTCCCTCGGACAGGCAACTAATGAAAAACTGTTTTTT	CASSQFSLGQATNEKLFF
TRBV10-3	NA	TRBJ2-2	NA	TGTGCCATCAGTGAGTCGGCAGGGGGGCCCGGGGAGCTGTTTTTT	CAISESAGGPGELFF
TRBV6-6	TRBD1	TRBJ2-1	NA	TGTGCCAGCAACGAACAGGGGAACTACAATGAGCAGTTCTTC	CASNEQGNYNEQFF
TRBV7-9	TRBD2	TRBJ2-3	NA	TGTGCCAGCAGCTTCCAGCGGGGGGGCTCTGGTAGCACAGATACGCAGTATTTT	CASSFQRGGSGSTDTQYF
TRBV7-8	NA	TRBJ1-5	NA	TGTGCCAGCAGCCCCCGGGACCCAGTCAGCAATCAGCCCCAGCATTTT	CASSPRDPVSNQPQHF
TRBV28	NA	TRBJ1-2	few	TGTGCCAGCAGTCCCCTCTCAAGCGGACGGAGCTATGGCTACACCTTC	CASSPLSSGRSYGYTF
TRBV12-5	TRBD1	TRBJ1-5	NA	TGTGCTAGTGGTTTGATCGCCGGGACAGGGCACAATCAGCCCCAGCATTTT	CASGLIAGTGHNQPQHF